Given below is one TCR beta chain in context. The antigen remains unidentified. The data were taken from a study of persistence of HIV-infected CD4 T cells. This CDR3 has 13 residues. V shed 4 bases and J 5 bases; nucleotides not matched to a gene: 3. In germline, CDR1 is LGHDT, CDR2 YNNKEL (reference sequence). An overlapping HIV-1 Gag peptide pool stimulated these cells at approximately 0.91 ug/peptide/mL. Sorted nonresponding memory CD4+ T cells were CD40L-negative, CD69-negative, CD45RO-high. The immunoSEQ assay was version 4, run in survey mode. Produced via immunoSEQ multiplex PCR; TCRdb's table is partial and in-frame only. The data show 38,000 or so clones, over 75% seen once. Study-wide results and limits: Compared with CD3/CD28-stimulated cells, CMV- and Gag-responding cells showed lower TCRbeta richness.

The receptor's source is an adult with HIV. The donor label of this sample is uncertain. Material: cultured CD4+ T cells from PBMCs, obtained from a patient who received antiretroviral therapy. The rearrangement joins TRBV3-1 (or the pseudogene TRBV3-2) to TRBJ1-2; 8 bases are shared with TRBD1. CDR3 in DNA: TGTGCCAGCAGCCGGACAGGGCAATATGGCTACACCTTC. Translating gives CASSRTGQYGYTF.